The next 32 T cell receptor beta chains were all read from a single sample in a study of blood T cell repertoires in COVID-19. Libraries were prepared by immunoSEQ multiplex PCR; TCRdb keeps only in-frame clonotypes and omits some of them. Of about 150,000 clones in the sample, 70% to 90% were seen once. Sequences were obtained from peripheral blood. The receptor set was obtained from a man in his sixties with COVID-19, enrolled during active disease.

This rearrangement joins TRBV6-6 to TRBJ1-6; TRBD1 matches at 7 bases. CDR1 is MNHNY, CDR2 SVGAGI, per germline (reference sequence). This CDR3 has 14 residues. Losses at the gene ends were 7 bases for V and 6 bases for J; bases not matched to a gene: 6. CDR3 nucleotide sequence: TGTGCCAGCATACTGACAGGGTTTAATTCACCCCTCCACTTT. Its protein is CASILTGFNSPLHF.

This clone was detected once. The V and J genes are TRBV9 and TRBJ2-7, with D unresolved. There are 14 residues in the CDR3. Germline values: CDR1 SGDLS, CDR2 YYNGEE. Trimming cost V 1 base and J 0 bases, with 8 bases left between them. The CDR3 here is CASSVMAVSYEQYF. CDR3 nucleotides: TGTGCCAGCAGCGTAATGGCAGTCTCCTACGAGCAGTACTTC.

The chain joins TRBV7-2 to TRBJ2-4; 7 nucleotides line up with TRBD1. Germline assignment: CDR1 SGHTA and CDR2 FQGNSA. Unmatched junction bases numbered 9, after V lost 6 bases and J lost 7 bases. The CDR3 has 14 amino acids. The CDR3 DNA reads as TGTGCCAGCAGTGCTCCGGGACAGATTAACATTCAGTACTTC. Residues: CASSAPGQINIQYF.

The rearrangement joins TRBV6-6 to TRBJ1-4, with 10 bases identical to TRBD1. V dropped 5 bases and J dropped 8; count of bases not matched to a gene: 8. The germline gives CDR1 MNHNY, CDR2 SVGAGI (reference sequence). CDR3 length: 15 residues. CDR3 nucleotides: TGTGCCAGCAGTCAGAGGACAGGGGGTCGGGAAAAACTGTTTTTT. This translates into CASSQRTGGREKLFF.

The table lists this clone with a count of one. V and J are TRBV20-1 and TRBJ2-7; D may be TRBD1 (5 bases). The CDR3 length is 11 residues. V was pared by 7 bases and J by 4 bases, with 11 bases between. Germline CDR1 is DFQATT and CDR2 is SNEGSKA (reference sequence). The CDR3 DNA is TGCAGTGTGGTGGGGCGATACGAGCAGTACTTC. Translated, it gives CSVVGRYEQYF.

The CDR3 coding sequence is TGTGCCAGCAGCTTAGATGCGGGAGATACGCAGTATTTT. Residues: CASSLDAGDTQYF. The V and J genes are TRBV11-3 and TRBJ2-3, with a possible D match to TRBD2 (5 bases). Germline V gene data show CDR1 as SGHNT and CDR2 as YENEEA. V lost 0 bases to trimming and J lost 5 bases, with 6 bases between them. This CDR3 has 13 residues.

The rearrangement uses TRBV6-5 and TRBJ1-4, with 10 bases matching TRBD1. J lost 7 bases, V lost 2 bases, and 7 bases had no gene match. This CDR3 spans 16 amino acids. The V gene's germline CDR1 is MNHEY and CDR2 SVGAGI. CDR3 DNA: TGTGCCAGCAGTTACATCCAGGGACAGGGGCCTGAAAAACTGTTTTTT. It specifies CASSYIQGQGPEKLFF.

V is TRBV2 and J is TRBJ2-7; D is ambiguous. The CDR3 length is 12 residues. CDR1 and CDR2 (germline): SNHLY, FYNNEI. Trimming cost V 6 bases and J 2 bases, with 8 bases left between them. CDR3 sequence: CASRTSPYEQYF. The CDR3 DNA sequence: TGTGCCAGCAGGACTTCTCCCTACGAGCAGTACTTC.

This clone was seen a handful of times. CDR3 in amino acids: CASRPWGQQSYEQYF. In nucleotides, the CDR3 is TGTGCCAGCAGACCGTGGGGACAGCAGAGCTACGAGCAGTACTTC. The chain couples TRBV6-5 to TRBJ2-7; 7 bases align to TRBD1. This CDR3 has 15 residues. Germline CDR1 and CDR2: MNHEY and SVGAGI. V shed 6 bases and J 3 bases; nucleotides not matched to a gene: 11.

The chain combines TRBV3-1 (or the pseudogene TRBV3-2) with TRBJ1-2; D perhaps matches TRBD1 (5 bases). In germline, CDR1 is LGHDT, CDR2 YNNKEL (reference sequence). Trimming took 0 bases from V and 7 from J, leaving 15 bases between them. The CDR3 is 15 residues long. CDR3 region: CASSQDLQAYGGYTF. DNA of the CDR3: TGTGCCAGCAGCCAAGATCTACAGGCCTATGGTGGCTACACCTTC.

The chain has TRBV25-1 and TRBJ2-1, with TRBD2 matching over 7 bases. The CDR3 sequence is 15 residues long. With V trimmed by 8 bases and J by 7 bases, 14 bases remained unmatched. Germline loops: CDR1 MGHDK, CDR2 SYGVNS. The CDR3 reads CASAGMGLAANEQFF. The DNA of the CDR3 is TGTGCCAGCGCGGGCATGGGGCTAGCGGCGAATGAGCAGTTCTTC.

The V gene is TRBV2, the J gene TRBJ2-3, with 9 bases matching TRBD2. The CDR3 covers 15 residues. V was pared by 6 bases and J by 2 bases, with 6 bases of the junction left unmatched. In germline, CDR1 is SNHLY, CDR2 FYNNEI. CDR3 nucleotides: TGTGCCAGCAGGGACGGCGGGGGGGTCACAGATACGCAGTATTTT. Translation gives CASRDGGGVTDTQYF. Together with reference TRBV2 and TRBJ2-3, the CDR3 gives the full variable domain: EPEVTQTPSHQVTQMGQEVILRCVPISNHLYFYWYRQILGQKVEFLVSFYNNEISEKSEIFDDQFSVERPDGSNFTLKIRSTKLEDSAMYFCASRDGGGVTDTQYFGPGTRLTVL.

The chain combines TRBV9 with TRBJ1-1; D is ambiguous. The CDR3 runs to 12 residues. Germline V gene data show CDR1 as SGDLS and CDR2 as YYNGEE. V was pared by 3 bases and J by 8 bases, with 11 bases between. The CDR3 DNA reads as TGTGCCAGCAGCGCGACCACGGGGGAAGCTTTCTTT. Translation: CASSATTGEAFF.

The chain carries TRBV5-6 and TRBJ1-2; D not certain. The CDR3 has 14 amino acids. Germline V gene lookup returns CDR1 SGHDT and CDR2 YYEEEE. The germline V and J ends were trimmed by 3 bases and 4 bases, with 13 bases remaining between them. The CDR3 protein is CASSSRTPIYGYTF. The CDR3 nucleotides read TGTGCCAGCAGCTCCCGGACTCCAATCTATGGCTACACCTTC.

For the CDR3, the DNA is TGTGCCAGCAGCCCGGGACAGGGCTATGGCTACACCTTC. Its translation is CASSPGQGYGYTF. V and J are TRBV7-8 and TRBJ1-2; 9 nucleotides align to TRBD1. V lost 5 bases to trimming and J lost 4 bases; unmatched junction nucleotides: 2. The germline V gene encodes CDR1 SGHVS and CDR2 FQNEAQ. There are 13 residues in the CDR3.

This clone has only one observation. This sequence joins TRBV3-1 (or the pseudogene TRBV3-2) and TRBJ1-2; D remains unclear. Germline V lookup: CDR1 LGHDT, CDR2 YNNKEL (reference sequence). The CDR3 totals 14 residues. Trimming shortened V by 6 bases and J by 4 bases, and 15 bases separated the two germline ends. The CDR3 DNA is TGTGCCAGCAGTCATGGTAGCGCTCCCTATGGCTACACCTTC. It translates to CASSHGSAPYGYTF.

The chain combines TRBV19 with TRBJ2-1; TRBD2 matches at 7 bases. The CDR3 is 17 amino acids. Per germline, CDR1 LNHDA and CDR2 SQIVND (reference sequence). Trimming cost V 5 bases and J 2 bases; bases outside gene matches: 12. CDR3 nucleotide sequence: TGTGCCAGTAGTTCACCCGCTTTGGGAGGGACCTACAATGAGCAGTTCTTC. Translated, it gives CASSSPALGGTYNEQFF.

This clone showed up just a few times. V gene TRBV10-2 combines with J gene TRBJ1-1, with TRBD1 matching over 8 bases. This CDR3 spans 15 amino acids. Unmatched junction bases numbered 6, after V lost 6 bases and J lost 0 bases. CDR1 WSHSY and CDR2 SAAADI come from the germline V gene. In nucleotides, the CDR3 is TGCGCCAGCAGAGATAGGACAGGGCTGAACACTGAAGCTTTCTTT. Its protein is CASRDRTGLNTEAFF.

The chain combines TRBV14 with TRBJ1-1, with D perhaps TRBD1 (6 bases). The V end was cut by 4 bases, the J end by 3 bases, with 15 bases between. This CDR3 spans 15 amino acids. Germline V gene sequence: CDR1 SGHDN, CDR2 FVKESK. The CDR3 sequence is CASSPLQGGDTEAFF. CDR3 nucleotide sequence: TGTGCCAGCAGCCCCTTACAGGGTGGGGACACTGAAGCTTTCTTT.

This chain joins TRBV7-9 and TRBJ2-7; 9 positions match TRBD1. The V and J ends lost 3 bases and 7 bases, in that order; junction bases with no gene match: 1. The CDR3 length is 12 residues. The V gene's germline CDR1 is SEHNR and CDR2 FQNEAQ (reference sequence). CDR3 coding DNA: TGTGCCAGCAGCTTGGACAGGGGTGAGCAGTACTTC. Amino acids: CASSLDRGEQYF.

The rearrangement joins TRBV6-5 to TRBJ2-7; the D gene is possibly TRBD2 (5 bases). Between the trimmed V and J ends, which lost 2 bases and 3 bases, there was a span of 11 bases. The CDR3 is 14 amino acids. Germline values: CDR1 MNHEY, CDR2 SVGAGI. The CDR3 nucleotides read TGTGCCAGCAGTTACCGTCCAGAGGGCTACGAGCAGTACTTC. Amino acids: CASSYRPEGYEQYF.

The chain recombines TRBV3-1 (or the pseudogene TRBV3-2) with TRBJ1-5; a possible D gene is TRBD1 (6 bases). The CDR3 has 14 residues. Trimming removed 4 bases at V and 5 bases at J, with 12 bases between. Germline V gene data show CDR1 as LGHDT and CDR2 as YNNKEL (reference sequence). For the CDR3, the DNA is TGTGCCAGCAGCCTCCAACAGGGACATCAGCCCCAGCATTTT. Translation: CASSLQQGHQPQHF.

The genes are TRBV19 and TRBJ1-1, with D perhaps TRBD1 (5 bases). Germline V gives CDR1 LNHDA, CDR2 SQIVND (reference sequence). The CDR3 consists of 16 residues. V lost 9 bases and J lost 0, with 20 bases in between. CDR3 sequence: CASLKMWGAVNTEAFF. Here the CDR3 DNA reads TGTGCCAGCCTAAAAATGTGGGGCGCGGTGAACACTGAAGCTTTCTTT. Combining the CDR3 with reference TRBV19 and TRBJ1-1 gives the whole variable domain DGGITQSPKYLFRKEGQNVTLSCEQNLNHDAMYWYRQDPGQGLRLIYYSQIVNDFQKGDIAEGYSVSREKKESFPLTVTSAQKNPTAFYLCASLKMWGAVNTEAFFGQGTRLTVV.

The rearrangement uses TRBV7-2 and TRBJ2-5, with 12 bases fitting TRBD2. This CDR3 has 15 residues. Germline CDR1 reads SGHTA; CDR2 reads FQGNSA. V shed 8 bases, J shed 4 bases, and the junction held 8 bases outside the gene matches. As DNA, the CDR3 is TGTGCCAGCCCCTACCTAGCGGGAGGGTCAGAGACCCAGTACTTC. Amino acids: CASPYLAGGSETQYF.

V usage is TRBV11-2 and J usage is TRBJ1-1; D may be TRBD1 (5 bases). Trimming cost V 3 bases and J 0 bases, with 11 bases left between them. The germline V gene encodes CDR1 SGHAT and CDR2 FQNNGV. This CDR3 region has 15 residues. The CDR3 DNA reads TGTGCCAGCAGCTTGACAGATCACATGAACACTGAAGCTTTCTTT. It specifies CASSLTDHMNTEAFF.

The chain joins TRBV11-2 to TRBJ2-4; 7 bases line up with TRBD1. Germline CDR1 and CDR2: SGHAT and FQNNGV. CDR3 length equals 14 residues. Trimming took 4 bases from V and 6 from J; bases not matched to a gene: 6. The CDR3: CASSSGTDRNIQYF. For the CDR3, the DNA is TGTGCCAGCAGCTCCGGGACAGACAGAAACATTCAGTACTTC.

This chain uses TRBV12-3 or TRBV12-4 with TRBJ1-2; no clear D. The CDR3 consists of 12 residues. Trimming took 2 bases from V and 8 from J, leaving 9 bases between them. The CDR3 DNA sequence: TGTGCCAGCAGTTTACATGCAGTCGGCTACACCTTC. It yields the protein CASSLHAVGYTF.

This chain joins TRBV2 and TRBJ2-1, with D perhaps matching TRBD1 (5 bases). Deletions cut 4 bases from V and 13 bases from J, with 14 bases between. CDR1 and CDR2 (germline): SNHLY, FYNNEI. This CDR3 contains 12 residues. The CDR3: CASSALDSPQFF. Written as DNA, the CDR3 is TGTGCCAGCAGTGCCCTTGACAGTCCCCAGTTCTTC.

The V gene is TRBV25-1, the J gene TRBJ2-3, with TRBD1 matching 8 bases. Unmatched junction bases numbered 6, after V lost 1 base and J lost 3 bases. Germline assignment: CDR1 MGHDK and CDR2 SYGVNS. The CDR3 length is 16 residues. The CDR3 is CASSEWQGASTDTQYF. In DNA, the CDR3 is TGTGCCAGCAGTGAATGGCAGGGGGCGTCGACAGATACGCAGTATTTT.

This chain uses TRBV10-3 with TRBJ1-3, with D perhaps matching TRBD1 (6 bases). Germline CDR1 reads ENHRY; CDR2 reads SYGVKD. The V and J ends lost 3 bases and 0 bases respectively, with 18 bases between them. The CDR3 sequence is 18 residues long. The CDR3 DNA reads TGTGCCATCAGTGATAGGGACGTGGGGACAATCTCTGGAAACACCATATATTTT. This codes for CAISDRDVGTISGNTIYF.

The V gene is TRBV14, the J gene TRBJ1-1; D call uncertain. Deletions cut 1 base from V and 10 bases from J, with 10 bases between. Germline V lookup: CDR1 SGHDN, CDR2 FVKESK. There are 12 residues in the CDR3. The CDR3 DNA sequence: TGTGCCAGCAGCCAAGTGTCTCACGGAGCTTTCTTT. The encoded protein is CASSQVSHGAFF.

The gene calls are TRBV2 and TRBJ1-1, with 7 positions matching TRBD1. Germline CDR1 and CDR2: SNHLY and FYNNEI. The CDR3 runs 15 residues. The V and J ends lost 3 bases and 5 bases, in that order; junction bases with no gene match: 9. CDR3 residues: CASSDPGTDITEAFF. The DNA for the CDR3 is TGTGCCAGCAGTGATCCCGGGACAGACATTACTGAAGCTTTCTTT.